Listed below are T cell receptor beta chains from one sample, sequenced in a study of Tregs in tolerant kidney transplant recipients. Assay used: immunoSEQ multiplex PCR; TCRdb lists only in-frame clones, some missing. The table has about 110,000 clones, 90% seen once. The sequencing used CD4+ T cells from blood, collected before the transplant. The receptors stem from a human donor who received a combined kidney and bone marrow transplant. CDR3s leave out the opening cysteine and the closing phenylalanine or tryptophan. D genes are given only for firm matches.

v_call	j_call	d_call	cdr3_aa
TRBV6-5	TRBJ1-1	.	ASSRPGHSTTEAF
TRBV6-1	TRBJ2-5	TRBD2	ASSGLAFQETQY
TRBV25-1	TRBJ1-1	.	ASSEYWGGTEAF
TRBV5-1	TRBJ2-1	.	ASSPIPGGGFDYNEQF
TRBV7-2	TRBJ2-5	TRBD1	ASSLATGGSAKETQY
TRBV9	TRBJ1-3	.	ASSVAGTGNTIY
TRBV29-1	TRBJ2-4	.	SVEDGAKNIQY
TRBV29-1	TRBJ1-5	.	SVGQGSSGQPQH
TRBV6-6	TRBJ2-7	TRBD1	ASSRDRDRIYEQY
TRBV5-1	TRBJ2-3	.	ASSVSGTDTQY
TRBV11-2	TRBJ2-7	TRBD1	ASSLGQFYEQY
TRBV5-6	TRBJ2-1	TRBD1	ASSGRTGGMFNEQF
TRBV19	TRBJ2-3	TRBD2	ASSTGGFGTDTQY
TRBV27	TRBJ2-7	TRBD1	ASSLGWGQGTHEQY
TRBV29-1	TRBJ1-1	TRBD1	SVGQGRNTEAF
TRBV5-4	TRBJ1-2	TRBD1	ASSSTRDRDGYT
TRBV30	TRBJ1-3	.	AWSVRENTIY
TRBV7-9	TRBJ2-1	TRBD1	ASSLAGRTGIRNEQF
TRBV6-5	TRBJ2-1	TRBD2	ASNTPGLGINEQF
TRBV7-8	TRBJ1-2	TRBD1	ASSFSTGERGYT
TRBV18	TRBJ1-2	.	ASSPSSPKYGYT
TRBV5-1	TRBJ2-7	TRBD2	ASSLGAGDSYEQY
TRBV7-9	TRBJ2-1	TRBD1	ASSPDRGAHNEQF
TRBV4-3	TRBJ2-3	.	ASSQTAADPTNTQY
TRBV18	TRBJ2-1	.	ASSFQGDYNEQF
TRBV7-2	TRBJ2-7	TRBD2	ASSSLPLLAGGPGEQY
TRBV5-5	TRBJ2-2	TRBD1	ASSGQVTGELF
TRBV10-3	TRBJ1-1	.	AISVGVDTEAF
TRBV18	TRBJ2-2	.	ASSPQGQSNTGELF
TRBV7-2	TRBJ2-7	.	ASRPAGIPWEQY
TRBV5-4	TRBJ1-1	.	ASSGRVGTEAF
TRBV5-1	TRBJ2-1	TRBD2	ASSFDGTTHNEQF